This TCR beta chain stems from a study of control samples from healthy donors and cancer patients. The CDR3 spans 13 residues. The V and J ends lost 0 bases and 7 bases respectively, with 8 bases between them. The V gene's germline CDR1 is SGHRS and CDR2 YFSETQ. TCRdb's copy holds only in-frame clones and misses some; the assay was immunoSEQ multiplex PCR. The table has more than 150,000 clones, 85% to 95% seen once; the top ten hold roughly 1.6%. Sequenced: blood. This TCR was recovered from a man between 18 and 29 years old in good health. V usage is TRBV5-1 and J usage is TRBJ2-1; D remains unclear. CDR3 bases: TGCGCCAGCAGCTTGGAGGGATCTAATGAGCAGTTCTTC. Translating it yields CASSLEGSNEQFF.